This T cell receptor beta chain was documented in a study of cytomegalovirus exposure and HLA in healthy donors. The study's findings and limits: The authors enumerated over 150 TCR beta chains as linked to cytomegalovirus. Usually a TCR sequence was rare, but some public TCRs were found in many donors. With high specificity and sensitivity, the classifier reportedly diagnosed cytomegalovirus status.

J was trimmed by 2 bases and V by 1 base; bases with no gene match: 5. CDR3 length equals 15 residues. Germline lookup yields CDR1 SGHDT and CDR2 YYEEEE. TCRdb's table, derived via immunoSEQ multiplex PCR, lists solely in-frame clones and lacks some. Of a few hundred thousand clones listed, about nine tenths are singletons. As to this clone: Its specificity is not known.

The chain has TRBV5-6 and TRBJ2-5, with 7 bases that match TRBD1. This receptor was obtained from a woman younger than 35 in good health and CMV-seronegative. Sequences were obtained from PBMCs. The chain's CDR3 is CASSLRQGPQETQYF. DNA of the CDR3: TGTGCCAGCAGCTTGAGACAGGGACCACAAGAGACCCAGTACTTC. Based on the CDR3 plus reference TRBV5-6 and TRBJ2-5, the full variable domain is DAGVTQSPTHLIKTRGQQVTLRCSPKSGHDTVSWYQQALGQGPQFIFQYYEEEERQRGNFPDRFSGHQFPNYSSELNVNALLLGDSALYLCASSLRQGPQETQYFGPGTRLLVL.